This T cell receptor beta chain came from a study of cytomegalovirus exposure and HLA in healthy donors listed by TCRdb under 2017. The study in broad terms: According to an earlier analysis of a few hundred of the donors, about 190 million T cells yielded over 100 million unique TCR beta sequences and 276 Gb of sequence data. Approximately 300 gigabases of sequencing data and about 92 million unique TCR sequences made up an early release that covered under 750 HLA-typed donors. Among the roughly 410 genotyped donors, around 81% belonged to the genetic ancestry cluster associated with self-reported Caucasian donors. The aim of the study was to test whether cataloging public T cell receptors could identify signatures of past pathogen exposure. The study used immunosequencing to profile the T cell repertoires of 670 or so subjects and linked those repertoires to cytomegalovirus serostatus. A separate validation cohort of approximately 130 different subjects was used in addition to the roughly 620-subject first cohort. The study combined high-throughput TCR immunosequencing, statistical association of individual TCRs with disease status, and machine learning to predict cytomegalovirus infection status. A later analysis re-analyzed previously published TCR beta repertoires from about 600 donors and added high-resolution HLA genotyping to study TCR occurrence patterns. Rather than drawing on any new phenotypic data, the later analysis identified candidate immune exposures from TCR beta sequences and the way those sequences occurred across donors. In an earlier analysis of roughly 580 of the donors, high-throughput TCR beta sequencing was used to judge whether each TCR beta V gene segment behaved as functional or pseudogenic. Donor age, sex, ethnicity and CMV serostatus were compiled together with the repertoire data. In a later genetic analysis, genome-wide SNP genotypes for 398 of the 666 donors were used, and that subset was treated as a discovery cohort. Every repertoire in the discovery cohort had been generated on one and the same sequencing platform. Both class I and class II loci were covered by HLA typing, at four-digit resolution. Typing coverage varied by locus: roughly 620-640 donors for A, B, C, DRB1 and DQB1; 522 for DQA1; around 570 for DPA1; roughly 470 for DPB1. About five DR-DQ haplotypes were treated as single units for association and clustering because of strong linkage in the cohort. Among about 360 genotyped donors of the cohort, an average of 235,054 unique TCR beta nucleotide sequences were sequenced per donor, around 18% of them non-productive. Study-wide findings and limitations: In a later analysis, most CMV-associated TCR beta chains were found to appear HLA-restricted, with HLA associations seemingly driven largely by CMV exposure. Strong co-occurrence of HLA alleles, especially DR and DQ, made assigning TCR associations to individual alleles difficult. The presence/absence analyses assumed that sequencing depth was roughly uniform across donors, and that assumption may not be true. The sequencing pipeline was judged likely to have produced a cluster of highly shared sequence variants as a technical artifact. The authors suggested that the approach could potentially be generalized to other disease states and immunological phenotypes. In a later analysis, the rate of TCR association differed among HLA loci, with DRB1 alleles having the most associated TCRs and HLA-C alleles having the fewest. About 17 rarely observed V segments, including chromosome 9 orphons, were excluded from the earlier analysis of a few hundred of the donors because counts were too low. A few of the identified cytomegalovirus-associated TCR beta chains were confirmed in vitro to be specific for cytomegalovirus antigens. In both the original and validation cohorts, the classifier was reported to diagnose cytomegalovirus status with high specificity and sensitivity. In a later analysis, HLA-associated TCR beta chains were found to be more clonally expanded and to have lower generation probabilities than equally common non-associated chains. In an earlier analysis of more than 500 of the donors, most TCR beta V segments appeared in productive rearrangements about 90% or about 30% of the time, broadly matching IMGT annotations. A later analysis associated 16,951 TCR beta sequences with specific HLA alleles at a false discovery rate of 0.05. CMV serostatus was the only immune exposure information available for the cohort. A total of 164 TCR beta chains were listed by the study as associated with cytomegalovirus. Because the 87-base-pair reads could not distinguish some IMGT-functional V segments, including TRBV6-2 and TRBV6-3, those segments were excluded. A further reported finding was that TCR beta sequences accurately predicted the HLA-A and HLA-B alleles for most subjects in the first cohort. Most TCR sequences were observed very rarely across donors, whereas some public TCRs were present in many individuals. Because some donors lacked HLA typing at each locus, the association tests relied only on the typed subset. This cohort had only TCR beta chains sequenced, and the lack of alpha or paired-chain data limited which features could be detected. According to a later analysis, parvovirus B19, influenza, CMV and Epstein-Barr virus appeared linked to several top co-occurrence clusters. According to a later genetic analysis, donors in an Asian-associated ancestry cluster had fewer N-insertions in productive TCRs than the approximately 690-donor mean. Linkage disequilibrium might explain the correlated functional status among segregating V segments, but an unknown experimental factor could not be excluded. A later genetic analysis associated a missense DCLRE1C variant with V-gene and J-gene trimming of TCR beta chains, and an independent cohort replicated the association.

In total, around 600 healthy bone marrow donors made up the cohort. At the time of sampling, every cohort member was nominally healthy, though immune exposures that went unrecorded were likely present. The donor tested CMV seronegative and was one of the 352 seronegative cohort members. A peripheral blood sample was collected from each donor, and TCR beta sequencing was performed on peripheral blood mononuclear cells. Genomic DNA was extracted from the blood cell samples with the Qiagen DNeasy Blood Extraction Kit. Library creation used the immunoSEQ multiplex PCR assay. For the multiplex PCR, a mixture combining 60 forward primers for TCR Vbeta segments and 13 reverse primers for TCR Jbeta segments was used. A multiplex PCR assay on genomic DNA amplified the CDR3 region of rearranged TCR beta genes. Amplified TCR beta libraries were sequenced as 87-base-pair reads on the Illumina HiSeq System. Per the source publication's procedure: Across the roughly 640 repertoires, a later analysis counted roughly 77 million unique TCR beta chains, approximately 10 million of which were shared by at least two donors. Raw reads were error-corrected and collapsed into unique sequences by a nearest-neighbor algorithm in which closely related sequences were merged to remove PCR and sequencing errors. To assign V, D and J gene segments, CDR3 sequences were aligned to IMGT reference sequences. Each retained sequence needed at least a six-nucleotide match to both a V gene segment and a J gene segment. Rearrangements were classified as productive when the CDR3 lacked stop codons and remained in frame with V and J, and all other rearrangements were classified as non-productive. Following IMGT convention, CDR3 was defined as the stretch from the second conserved V-encoded cysteine up to the conserved J-encoded phenylalanine. The earlier analysis of some 580 of the donors excluded any sequence lacking an unambiguous match to a single V gene segment. An earlier analysis of several hundred of the donors called V segments functional above 56.7% productive rearrangements and segregating when the between-donor standard deviation exceeded 5%. A statistical classification framework was built for diagnosing cytomegalovirus status from the catalog of TCR beta chain sequences. In a later analysis, TCR nucleotide sequences were compared against IMGT/GENE-DB human TR gene sequences so that V and J genes could be assigned. A later analysis assigned CDR3 sequences and most-parsimonious VDJ recombination scenarios with the TCRdist pipeline. In a later analysis, each TCR beta chain was defined by its CDR3 amino acid sequence together with its V-gene family, and reads lacking a unique V-gene family were excluded. As a way to deal with suspected cross-contamination and a sequencing artifact, a later analysis dropped over 550 nucleotide sequences that were highly shared and had low generation probability. In a later analysis, a clonal expansion index was calculated for each public chain from normalized within-repertoire ranks of inferred template counts. In a later analysis, generation probabilities were computed with a VDJ recombination model fitted to out-of-frame rearrangements, and the resulting probabilities were checked against IGoR. Hypergeometric tests were used in a later analysis to score TCR-TCR, TCR-HLA and TCR-CMV co-occurrence, with a repertoire-size bias correction applied to the TCR pairs. A later analysis estimated false discovery rates by permuting HLA or CMV assignments 20 times. In a later analysis, co-occurring TCRs were grouped using DBSCAN, with TCRdist sequence similarity added in when clustering inside HLA-allele-positive subsets. For co-occurrence clustering, repertoires with fewer than 30,000 or more than 120,000 public chains were excluded, along with a handful of repertoires with anomalous nucleotide sharing. Drawn from immuneACCESS, this table holds only the in-frame rearrangements with V and J called that TCRdb kept. Clones are partly lost; checked studies trace under half to an unresolved V gene and leave the rest unexplained. The DNA gave D and trimming, while V, J and clone size come from that table. This sample comprises 110,000 or so clones, roughly four fifths of them detected only once. The ten largest clonotypes hold around 2.5% of the sample.

From the cysteine through the phenylalanine, the CDR3 covers 14 amino acids. Just CDR3 DNA is preserved here, 42 bases in frame from base 1. From the germline V gene, CDR1 is MNHNS and CDR2 is SASEGT. The V end loses 8 bases and the J end loses 8 bases, and a stretch of 21 bases separates them. Remarks on this clone: This clone's antigen is unknown. There are no base qualities to consult, and no much larger clone falls within one base.

The receptor chain draws on TRBV6-1 and TRBJ1-2, and possibly TRBD1, on 5 matching bases. The sample comprised PBMCs. This TCR was sampled from a woman aged 18-30 years in good health and CMV-seronegative. At the DNA level, the sequence is TGTGCCAGCCACTACAACGGGAGAGGGGACGGCTACACCTTC. Translated, this is CASHYNGRGDGYTF.